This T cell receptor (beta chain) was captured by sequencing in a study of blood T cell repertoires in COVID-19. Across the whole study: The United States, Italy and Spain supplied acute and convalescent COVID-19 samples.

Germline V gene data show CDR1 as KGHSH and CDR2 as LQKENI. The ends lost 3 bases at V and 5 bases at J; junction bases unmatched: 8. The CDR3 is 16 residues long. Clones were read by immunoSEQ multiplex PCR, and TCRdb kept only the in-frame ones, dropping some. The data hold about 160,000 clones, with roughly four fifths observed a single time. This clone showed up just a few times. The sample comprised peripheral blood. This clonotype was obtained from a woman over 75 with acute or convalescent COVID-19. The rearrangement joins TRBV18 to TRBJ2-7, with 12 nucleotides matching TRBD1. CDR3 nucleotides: TGTGCCAGCTCACCGAACCCGGGACAGGGGGCAAACGAGCAGTACTTC. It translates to CASSPNPGQGANEQYF. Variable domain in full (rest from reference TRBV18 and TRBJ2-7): NAGVMQNPRHLVRRRGQEARLRCSPMKGHSHVYWYRQLPEEGLKFMVYLQKENIIDESGMPKERFSAEFPKEGPSILRIQQVVRGDSAAYFCASSPNPGQGANEQYFGPGTRLTVT.